These 18 T cell receptor beta chains came from one sample sequenced in a study of blood T cell repertoires in COVID-19. Here immunoSEQ multiplex PCR was the method, and the copy in TCRdb shows in-frame clones only, minus some. The data show over 150,000 clones, with 88% seen just once and approximately 2% held by the top ten. Sequencing was performed on peripheral blood. These TCRs come from a middle-aged man who had recovered from COVID-19.

This chain links TRBV5-5 with TRBJ2-5, with TRBD1 matching over 10 bases. The J segment lost 4 bases and the V segment lost 0 bases, leaving 6 bases of the junction unmatched. Per the germline V gene, CDR1 is SGHKS and CDR2 is YYEKEE (reference sequence). The CDR3 covers 16 residues. CDR3 in amino acids: CASSLGQGAKGETQYF. In DNA form, the CDR3 reads TGTGCCAGCAGCTTGGGACAGGGGGCAAAGGGAGAGACCCAGTACTTC. Supplemented by reference TRBV5-5 and TRBJ2-5, the full variable domain reads DAGVTQSPTHLIKTRGQQVTLRCSPISGHKSVSWYQQVLGQGPQFIFQYYEKEERGRGNFPDRFSARQFPNYSSELNVNALLLGDSALYLCASSLGQGAKGETQYFGPGTRLLVL.

V gene TRBV5-1 combines with J gene TRBJ2-5; 10 bases are a match to TRBD2. Germline V lookup: CDR1 SGHRS, CDR2 YFSETQ. The V segment lost 3 bases and the J segment 1 base; nucleotides outside the gene matches: 6. There are 16 residues in the CDR3. The CDR3 nucleotides read TGCGCCAGCAGCTCCGGTCGGACTAGCGGCCAAGAGACCCAGTACTTC. This encodes CASSSGRTSGQETQYF.

The chain employs TRBV12-3 or TRBV12-4 and TRBJ1-2; 7 bases agree with TRBD1. J gave up 4 bases and V 5 bases, and 4 bases lay outside the gene matches. The CDR3 contains 13 residues. In nucleotides, the CDR3 is TGTGCCAGCAGTGGACAGGCCCGCTATGGCTACACCTTC. Translation: CASSGQARYGYTF.

Only one count was recorded for this clone. The gene calls are TRBV4-2 and TRBJ1-5; D might be TRBD1 (5 bases). Between the trimmed V and J ends, which lost 5 bases and 1 base, there was a span of 9 bases. CDR1 and CDR2 (germline): LGHNA, YNFKEQ. The CDR3 has 14 residues. CDR3 DNA: TGTGCCAGCAGCGAGCAGGGCAGCAATCAGCCCCAGCATTTT. Its protein product is CASSEQGSNQPQHF.

The CDR3 DNA sequence: TGTGCCAGCAGTTACTCGCTAGCGGATAACACCGGGGAGCTGTTTTTT. It encodes CASSYSLADNTGELFF. The chain combines TRBV6-2 or TRBV6-3 with TRBJ2-2, with 7 nucleotides matching TRBD2. Germline loops: CDR1 MNHEY, CDR2 SVGEGT. This CDR3 contains 16 residues. After removal of 0 bases from V and 2 bases from J, the junction contained 3 bases not matched to a gene.

The rearrangement links TRBV18 to TRBJ2-7; 10 positions agree with TRBD2. The CDR3 has 16 amino acids. Germline trimming cut 3 bases from V and 0 bases from J; bases unmatched to any gene: 5. The V gene's germline CDR1 is KGHSH and CDR2 LQKENI. In DNA, the CDR3 is TGTGCCAGCTCACCCCCCGGGACTAGCGTCTCCTACGAGCAGTACTTC. Its protein product is CASSPPGTSVSYEQYF.

The V gene is TRBV24-1, the J gene TRBJ1-2, with D unclear. V was trimmed by 1 base and J by 8 bases, leaving 13 bases between them. Germline CDR1 KGHDR, CDR2 SFDVKD. This CDR3 has 14 amino acids. The CDR3 DNA reads TGTGCCACCAGTGATTTTGGCAGTCCCGGGGGCTACACCTTC. Amino acids: CATSDFGSPGGYTF.

The rearrangement links TRBV2 to TRBJ2-7, with 8 bases aligning to TRBD1. This CDR3 contains 14 residues. CDR1 and CDR2 (germline): SNHLY, FYNNEI. V lost 2 bases and J lost 4; bases outside the gene matches: 4. CDR3 region: CASSEQGARYEQYF. The CDR3 bases are TGTGCCAGCAGTGAACAGGGGGCGCGATACGAGCAGTACTTC.

In this sample, this clone turned up once. The V gene is TRBV4-1, the J gene TRBJ2-3, with 7 nucleotides matching TRBD2. Germline loops: CDR1 MGHRA, CDR2 YSYEKL. This CDR3 region has 14 residues. The V segment lost 7 bases and the J segment 2 bases; nucleotides outside the gene matches: 6. In DNA, the CDR3 is TGCGCCAGCACCACCGGGACTAACACAGATACGCAGTATTTT. This sequence encodes CASTTGTNTDTQYF.

The chain is built from TRBV2 and TRBJ1-6; maybe TRBD1 (6 bases). Germline-derived CDR1 and CDR2 are SNHLY and FYNNEI. This CDR3 has 15 amino acids. The ends were cut back, 5 bases at V and 5 bases at J, with 13 bases in the middle. CDR3 sequence: CASSSGTMNNSPLHF. CDR3 nucleotides: TGTGCCAGCAGTTCCGGGACAATGAATAATTCACCCCTCCACTTT.

The chain employs TRBV27 and TRBJ1-5; D unclear. The CDR3 is made up of 16 amino acids. The V and J ends lost 5 bases and 0 bases respectively, with 14 bases between them. Germline values: CDR1 MNHEY, CDR2 SMNVEV (reference sequence). The CDR3 loop is CASSKTLTLSNQPQHF. The CDR3 DNA sequence: TGTGCCAGCAGTAAAACCCTGACACTTAGCAATCAGCCCCAGCATTTT.

This clone showed up just once. The chain has TRBV27 and TRBJ1-1; D unclear. The CDR3 is made up of 16 amino acids. The germline V and J ends were trimmed by 5 bases and 0 bases, with 16 bases remaining between them. In germline, CDR1 is MNHEY, CDR2 SMNVEV (reference sequence). The CDR3 DNA sequence: TGTGCCAGCAGTCCTCTCGTGGGCAGCCTGAACACTGAAGCTTTCTTT. Amino acids: CASSPLVGSLNTEAFF.

This sequence joins TRBV27 and TRBJ1-2; 8 nucleotides line up with TRBD1. V lost 2 bases to trimming and J lost 4 bases; unmatched junction nucleotides: 9. The CDR3 is 16 amino acids. Germline assignment: CDR1 MNHEY and CDR2 SMNVEV (reference sequence). This chain's CDR3 is CASSLRTGRGGYGYTF. CDR3 coding DNA: TGTGCCAGCAGTTTACGGACAGGGCGAGGGGGCTATGGCTACACCTTC.

J is TRBJ2-3 and V is TRBV29-1; 14 bases agree with TRBD2. Germline trimming cut 6 bases from V and 5 bases from J; bases unmatched to any gene: 10. This CDR3 has 16 residues. Looked up from germline, CDR1 is SQVTM and CDR2 is ANQGSEA. CDR3 DNA sequence: TGCAGCGTCACCGGGACTAGCGGGAGTAGTCAAGATACGCAGTATTTT. Residues: CSVTGTSGSSQDTQYF.

The rearrangement joins TRBV2 to TRBJ2-7; D is perhaps TRBD2 (6 bases). The CDR3 contains 14 residues. The germline V gene has CDR1 SNHLY and CDR2 FYNNEI. With 3 bases removed from V and 3 bases from J, the gap between germline ends came to 12 bases. The CDR3, as DNA: TGTGCCAGCAGTGAGTTGGGTAGCGGCTACGAGCAGTACTTC. This translates into CASSELGSGYEQYF. The full variable domain, its missing parts supplied by reference TRBV2 and TRBJ2-7, is EPEVTQTPSHQVTQMGQEVILRCVPISNHLYFYWYRQILGQKVEFLVSFYNNEISEKSEIFDDQFSVERPDGSNFTLKIRSTKLEDSAMYFCASSELGSGYEQYFGPGTRLTVT.

CDR3 nucleotides: TGTGCCAGCAGCCAAGTAGGGGGCGCAGGGTACGAGCAGTACTTC. Protein product: CASSQVGGAGYEQYF. V gene TRBV3-1 (or the pseudogene TRBV3-2) combines with J gene TRBJ2-7; the match to TRBD1 covers 7 bases. The ends lost 1 base at V and 4 bases at J; junction bases unmatched: 7. CDR3 length: 15 residues. Germline V lookup: CDR1 LGHDT, CDR2 YNNKEL (reference sequence).

The chain employs TRBV10-3 and TRBJ1-4, with D unclear. This CDR3 comprises 15 residues. V lost 0 bases and J 4 bases, leaving 9 bases between the germline ends. The V gene's germline CDR1 is ENHRY and CDR2 SYGVKD. CDR3 DNA: TGTGCCATCAGTGAGTCAGCGGGCCGTAATGAAAAACTGTTTTTT. This codes for CAISESAGRNEKLFF.

The V and J genes are TRBV6-6 and TRBJ2-4; D possibly corresponds to TRBD2 (5 bases). The germline V gene encodes CDR1 MNHNY and CDR2 SVGAGI (reference sequence). Deletions cut 5 bases from V and 4 bases from J, with 12 bases between. The CDR3 is 14 residues long. CDR3 bases: TGTGCCAGCAGTGCTCAGGAGGCAAAAAACATTCAGTACTTC. Its protein is CASSAQEAKNIQYF.